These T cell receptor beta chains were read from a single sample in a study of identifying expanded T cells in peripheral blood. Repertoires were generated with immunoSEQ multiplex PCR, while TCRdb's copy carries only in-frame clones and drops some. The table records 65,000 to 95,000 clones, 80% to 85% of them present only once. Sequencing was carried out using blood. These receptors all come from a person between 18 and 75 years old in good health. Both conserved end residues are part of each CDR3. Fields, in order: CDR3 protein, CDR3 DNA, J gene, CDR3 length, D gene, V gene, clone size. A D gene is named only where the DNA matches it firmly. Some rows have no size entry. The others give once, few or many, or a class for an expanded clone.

CDR3aa: CASSPQGGLAGMGAIF; CDR3nt: TGCGCCAGCAGCCCCCAGGGGGGACTAGCGGGTATGGGGGCGATCTTC; j_gene: TRBJ2-1; len: 16; d_gene: TRBD2; v_gene: TRBV4-3; abundance: NA
CDR3aa: CATSRVTSAYQETQYF; CDR3nt: TGTGCCACCAGCAGAGTAACTAGCGCGTACCAAGAGACCCAGTACTTC; j_gene: TRBJ2-5; len: 16; d_gene: TRBD2; v_gene: TRBV15; abundance: NA
CDR3aa: CASGGRGSSYEQYF; CDR3nt: TGTGCCAGTGGGGGCAGGGGATCTTCCTACGAGCAGTACTTC; j_gene: TRBJ2-7; len: 14; d_gene: NA; v_gene: TRBV19; abundance: NA
CDR3aa: CASSSNWGTGDLREQYF; CDR3nt: TGTGCCAGCAGCTCGAATTGGGGGACAGGGGACCTAAGAGAGCAGTACTTC; j_gene: TRBJ2-7; len: 17; d_gene: TRBD1; v_gene: TRBV7-6; abundance: NA
CDR3aa: CASISGTGITGELFF; CDR3nt: TGTGCCAGCATATCCGGGACAGGGATCACCGGGGAGCTGTTTTTT; j_gene: TRBJ2-2; len: 15; d_gene: TRBD1; v_gene: TRBV28; abundance: NA
CDR3aa: CASSPNVAGSSYNEQFF; CDR3nt: TGTGCCAGCAGCCCTAACGTAGCGGGGAGCTCCTACAATGAGCAGTTCTTC; j_gene: TRBJ2-1; len: 17; d_gene: TRBD2; v_gene: TRBV7-6; abundance: NA
CDR3aa: CASSLVPRTMLETQYF; CDR3nt: TGTGCCAGCAGCTTAGTCCCGAGGACAATGCTAGAGACCCAGTACTTC; j_gene: TRBJ2-5; len: 16; d_gene: NA; v_gene: TRBV7-2; abundance: NA
CDR3aa: CASSPRWDRDNEQFF; CDR3nt: TGTGCCAGCAGCCCACGATGGGACAGGGACAATGAGCAGTTCTTC; j_gene: TRBJ2-1; len: 15; d_gene: TRBD1; v_gene: TRBV7-8; abundance: NA
CDR3aa: CAWSVSAKEQFF; CDR3nt: TGTGCCTGGAGTGTATCGGCTAAAGAGCAGTTCTTC; j_gene: TRBJ2-1; len: 12; d_gene: NA; v_gene: TRBV30; abundance: NA
CDR3aa: CASSPRLGEQFF; CDR3nt: TGTGCCAGCAGCCCACGTCTGGGTGAGCAGTTCTTC; j_gene: TRBJ2-1; len: 12; d_gene: NA; v_gene: TRBV7-8; abundance: NA
CDR3aa: CASSLKPTGEYDTQYF; CDR3nt: TGCGCCAGCAGCTTGAAACCCACAGGGGAATACGATACGCAGTATTTT; j_gene: TRBJ2-3; len: 16; d_gene: TRBD1; v_gene: TRBV5-1; abundance: few
CDR3aa: CASTYPGAGSSSGNTIYF; CDR3nt: TGTGCCAGTACCTACCCGGGGGCCGGGAGCAGCTCTGGAAACACCATATATTTT; j_gene: TRBJ1-3; len: 18; d_gene: NA; v_gene: TRBV19; abundance: once
CDR3aa: CASSKDQGLYGYTF; CDR3nt: TGTGCCAGCAGCAAAGATCAGGGCCTCTATGGCTACACCTTC; j_gene: TRBJ1-2; len: 14; d_gene: NA; v_gene: TRBV7-2; abundance: NA
CDR3aa: CASSSLRTHRRYEQYF; CDR3nt: TGTGCCAGCAGTTCTCTTCGGACACACAGGCGCTACGAGCAGTACTTC; j_gene: TRBJ2-7; len: 16; d_gene: NA; v_gene: TRBV27; abundance: NA
CDR3aa: CASSQDQPGPSYGYTF; CDR3nt: TGCGCCAGCAGCCAAGATCAACCAGGACCGAGCTATGGCTACACCTTC; j_gene: TRBJ1-2; len: 16; d_gene: NA; v_gene: TRBV4-3; abundance: NA
CDR3aa: CASSPREGTDTQYF; CDR3nt: TGTGCCAGCAGCCCAAGGGAGGGCACAGATACGCAGTATTTT; j_gene: TRBJ2-3; len: 14; d_gene: NA; v_gene: TRBV7-8; abundance: NA
CDR3aa: CATTPDAGKYNEQFF; CDR3nt: TGTGCCACCACCCCCGACGCGGGTAAATACAATGAGCAGTTCTTC; j_gene: TRBJ2-1; len: 15; d_gene: NA; v_gene: TRBV6-5; abundance: few
CDR3aa: CASSSTGQGPRGEQFF; CDR3nt: TGTGCCAGCAGTTCAACCGGGCAGGGCCCCCGGGGTGAGCAGTTCTTC; j_gene: TRBJ2-1; len: 16; d_gene: NA; v_gene: TRBV28; abundance: NA
CDR3aa: CASSGAGGEFSEAFF; CDR3nt: TGTGCCAGCAGCGGCGCAGGGGGGGAATTCTCTGAAGCTTTCTTT; j_gene: TRBJ1-1; len: 15; d_gene: TRBD1; v_gene: TRBV5-6; abundance: NA
CDR3aa: CASSSADRGTDTQYF; CDR3nt: TGTGCCAGCAGTTCGGCCGACAGGGGCACAGATACGCAGTATTTT; j_gene: TRBJ2-3; len: 15; d_gene: TRBD1; v_gene: TRBV28; abundance: NA
CDR3aa: CASSLAPGPNYEQYF; CDR3nt: TGTGCCAGCAGCTTAGCGCCAGGCCCCAACTACGAGCAGTACTTC; j_gene: TRBJ2-7; len: 15; d_gene: NA; v_gene: TRBV11-2; abundance: NA
CDR3aa: CASSFDGGNYGYTF; CDR3nt: TGTGCCAGCAGTTTTGACGGGGGGAACTATGGCTACACCTTC; j_gene: TRBJ1-2; len: 14; d_gene: NA; v_gene: TRBV28; abundance: NA
CDR3aa: CASSEPTGSHGYTF; CDR3nt: TGTGCCAGCAGTGAACCGACAGGTTCGCATGGCTACACCTTC; j_gene: TRBJ1-2; len: 14; d_gene: NA; v_gene: TRBV6-1; abundance: NA
CDR3aa: CATSNTDTQYF; CDR3nt: TGTGCCACCAGTAACACAGATACGCAGTATTTT; j_gene: TRBJ2-3; len: 11; d_gene: NA; v_gene: TRBV15; abundance: NA
CDR3aa: CASRTGTGGSRTQYF; CDR3nt: TGTGCCAGTAGGACCGGGACAGGGGGATCACGTACGCAGTATTTT; j_gene: TRBJ2-3; len: 15; d_gene: TRBD1; v_gene: TRBV19; abundance: few
CDR3aa: CASRGQEETQYF; CDR3nt: TGTGCCAGTAGGGGACAGGAAGAGACCCAGTACTTC; j_gene: TRBJ2-5; len: 12; d_gene: TRBD1; v_gene: TRBV19; abundance: NA
CDR3aa: CASRRFQTNYGYTF; CDR3nt: TGTGCCAGCAGACGATTCCAGACAAACTATGGCTACACCTTC; j_gene: TRBJ1-2; len: 14; d_gene: NA; v_gene: TRBV28; abundance: NA
CDR3aa: CASSSGTSVIEQYF; CDR3nt: TGTGCCAGCAGTTCCGGGACTAGCGTGATCGAGCAGTACTTC; j_gene: TRBJ2-7; len: 14; d_gene: TRBD2; v_gene: TRBV28; abundance: once
CDR3aa: CASSFGLAGVAEQFF; CDR3nt: TGTGCCAGCAGTTTTGGACTAGCGGGAGTAGCTGAGCAGTTCTTC; j_gene: TRBJ2-1; len: 15; d_gene: TRBD2; v_gene: TRBV27; abundance: few
CDR3aa: CASSSPSGRGDLYEQYF; CDR3nt: TGTGCCAGCAGCTCCCCATCAGGGCGGGGGGACCTCTACGAGCAGTACTTC; j_gene: TRBJ2-7; len: 17; d_gene: TRBD2; v_gene: TRBV7-9; abundance: few
CDR3aa: CASSIRGGTAGEQFF; CDR3nt: TGTGCCAGTAGTATCCGAGGTGGGACTGCGGGTGAGCAGTTCTTC; j_gene: TRBJ2-1; len: 15; d_gene: NA; v_gene: TRBV19; abundance: few
CDR3aa: CALGSAQETQYF; CDR3nt: TGTGCACTCGGTAGCGCCCAAGAGACCCAGTACTTC; j_gene: TRBJ2-5; len: 12; d_gene: NA; v_gene: TRBV30; abundance: NA
CDR3aa: CASSLGTSRTDTQYF; CDR3nt: TGTGCCAGCAGCTTAGGGACCTCCCGCACAGATACGCAGTATTTT; j_gene: TRBJ2-3; len: 15; d_gene: NA; v_gene: TRBV7-9; abundance: NA
CDR3aa: CASSVGELGWETQYF; CDR3nt: TGTGCCAGCAGCGTAGGTGAACTAGGGTGGGAGACCCAGTACTTC; j_gene: TRBJ2-5; len: 15; d_gene: NA; v_gene: TRBV9; abundance: NA
CDR3aa: CASSELHTPNYGYTF; CDR3nt: TGTGCCAGCAGTGAATTGCACACACCTAACTATGGCTACACCTTC; j_gene: TRBJ1-2; len: 15; d_gene: NA; v_gene: TRBV2; abundance: NA
CDR3aa: CAGQGAFNQPQHF; CDR3nt: TGTGCCGGCCAGGGGGCGTTCAATCAGCCCCAGCATTTT; j_gene: TRBJ1-5; len: 13; d_gene: TRBD1; v_gene: TRBV28; abundance: NA
CDR3aa: CASSRGSRTEAFF; CDR3nt: TGTGCCAGCAGCAGGGGATCGAGGACTGAAGCTTTCTTT; j_gene: TRBJ1-1; len: 13; d_gene: NA; v_gene: TRBV7-2; abundance: NA
CDR3aa: CASSFRQPSSYEQYF; CDR3nt: TGTGCCAGCAGTTTCAGGCAGCCGAGCTCCTACGAGCAGTACTTC; j_gene: TRBJ2-7; len: 15; d_gene: NA; v_gene: TRBV27; abundance: NA
CDR3aa: CASSLGGLWQPQHF; CDR3nt: TGTGCCAGCAGCTTAGGGGGGTTGTGGCAGCCCCAGCATTTT; j_gene: TRBJ1-5; len: 14; d_gene: NA; v_gene: TRBV7-6; abundance: NA
CDR3aa: CASAPTSGHNEQFF; CDR3nt: TGTGCCAGCGCCCCTACTAGCGGACACAATGAGCAGTTCTTC; j_gene: TRBJ2-1; len: 14; d_gene: TRBD2; v_gene: TRBV27; abundance: NA
CDR3aa: CASSYSPSGSGNEQYF; CDR3nt: TGTGCCAGCAGTTACTCGCCTAGCGGGAGTGGAAACGAGCAGTACTTC; j_gene: TRBJ2-7; len: 16; d_gene: TRBD2; v_gene: TRBV6-5; abundance: NA
CDR3aa: CASRTSGSNTGELFF; CDR3nt: TGCGCCAGCAGGACTAGCGGCTCGAACACCGGGGAGCTGTTTTTT; j_gene: TRBJ2-2; len: 15; d_gene: TRBD2; v_gene: TRBV5-1; abundance: NA
CDR3aa: CASSLRTSGRFSFTDTQYF; CDR3nt: TGCGCCAGCAGCTTGAGGACTAGCGGGAGGTTCTCCTTTACAGATACGCAGTATTTT; j_gene: TRBJ2-3; len: 19; d_gene: TRBD2; v_gene: TRBV5-1; abundance: NA
CDR3aa: CASSLVHNPGYGYTF; CDR3nt: TGTGCCAGCAGCTTGGTTCATAATCCCGGCTATGGCTACACCTTC; j_gene: TRBJ1-2; len: 15; d_gene: NA; v_gene: TRBV5-6; abundance: NA
CDR3aa: CASSPVLAGGTGELFF; CDR3nt: TGTGCCAGCAGCCCCGTGCTCGCGGGAGGGACCGGGGAGCTGTTTTTT; j_gene: TRBJ2-2; len: 16; d_gene: TRBD2; v_gene: TRBV11-2; abundance: NA
CDR3aa: CAWSLTGINEKLFF; CDR3nt: TGTGCCTGGAGTCTCACAGGGATAAATGAAAAACTGTTTTTT; j_gene: TRBJ1-4; len: 14; d_gene: NA; v_gene: TRBV30; abundance: NA
CDR3aa: CASSFPGQQETQYF; CDR3nt: TGTGCCAGCAGCTTTCCGGGGCAACAAGAGACCCAGTACTTC; j_gene: TRBJ2-5; len: 14; d_gene: NA; v_gene: TRBV7-9; abundance: NA